The next 22 T cell receptor beta chains were all read from a single sample in a study of CD8+CD57+ T cells in acquired aplastic anemia. The template for TCR beta VDJ and CDR3 sequence profiling was genomic DNA. TCRdb reprocessed the reads via MiXCR and lists one record per CDR3 protein. The data contain hundreds of thousands of distinct CDR3 sequences, 60% to 80% of them seen just once; the ten biggest clones take up 3.5% to 4.5%. The material sequenced was sorted CD4+, CD8+, or CD8+CD57+ T cells (not recorded which) from PBMCs. The source of these receptors is a human donor in good health, serving as a control.

The V call is TRBV7-2, the J call TRBJ2-1; TRBD1 is a possible D gene (5 bases). V was pared by 5 bases and J by 8 bases, with 16 bases between. The CDR3 length is 14 residues. Germline V lookup: CDR1 SGHTA, CDR2 FQGNSA. The CDR3 DNA reads TGTGCCAGCAGCACCCTAGTTATAGGGGATGAGCAGTTCTTC. Translation gives CASSTLVIGDEQFF.

This clonotype was recorded many times. The genes are TRBV7-2 and TRBJ1-5; D gene unclear. This CDR3 spans 13 amino acids. V was trimmed by 1 base and J by 7 bases, leaving 8 bases between them. Germline V gene sequence: CDR1 SGHTA, CDR2 FQGNSA. CDR3: CASSLDRAQPQHF. The CDR3 DNA follows: TGTGCCAGCAGCTTAGACAGAGCCCAGCCCCAGCATTTT.

Regarding this clonotype: In this CDR3 the conserved last residue, phenylalanine or tryptophan, is missing, so a read error is likely. Because the CDR3's place on the DNA is in doubt, the DNA is left out and the CDR3 is given as listed by TCRdb. J is TRBJ2-3 and V is TRBV7-9. Termini included, the CDR3 measures 12 amino acids. Germline V gene sequence: CDR1 SEHNR, CDR2 FQNEAQ (reference sequence). The CDR3 here is CASKQITETQDT.

The chain has TRBV2 and TRBJ2-1; the D is unclear. CDR3 length equals 11 residues. CDR1 is SNHLY, CDR2 FYNNEI, per germline. Trimming removed 2 bases from V and 6 bases from J, with 2 bases in between. The CDR3 coding sequence is TGTGCCAGCAGTGAACTCAATGAGCAGTTCTTC. Translating gives CASSELNEQFF.

This chain links TRBV29-1 with TRBJ1-2; D call uncertain. The CDR3 contains 13 residues. V lost 4 bases, J lost 6 bases, and 15 bases lay in between. CDR1 is SQVTM, CDR2 ANQGSEA, per germline. DNA of the CDR3: TGCAGCGTTGTGGCAGTGGCCGGGGATGGCTACACCTTC. It yields the protein CSVVAVAGDGYTF.

The V call is TRBV9, the J call TRBJ1-6, with D perhaps TRBD1 (6 bases). CDR3 length: 14 residues. V lost 3 bases and J lost 9, with 13 bases in between. Germline lookup yields CDR1 SGDLS and CDR2 YYNGEE. CDR3 region: CASSGGQTFSPLHF. DNA for the CDR3: TGTGCCAGCAGCGGAGGACAGACGTTTTCACCCCTCCACTTT.

In regard to this clonotype: The CDR3 does not end in the conserved phenylalanine or tryptophan, so this is likely a read error. It is unclear where the CDR3 begins or ends on the DNA, so no DNA is shown, and the CDR3 is as TCRdb lists it. The V call is TRBV9, the J call TRBJ2-7; the table's D call, TRBD2, was not checked against the DNA. From germline, CDR1 is SGDLS and CDR2 YYNGEE. The length of the CDR3 is 12 amino acids, counting both ends. The CDR3 sequence: CASSRNGVAAYL.

In the case of this clonotype: It may be a read error: a sequence one base away is much more abundant. The CDR3 nucleotides read TGTGCCAGCAGTGAGTCAGACCTATCTGGCTACGCCTTC. Its protein product is CASSESDLSGYAF. This chain joins TRBV12-3 or TRBV12-4 and TRBJ1-2, with D unresolved. The length of the CDR3 is 13 residues.

The chain links TRBV25-1 to TRBJ2-7, with 7 bases that match TRBD1. This CDR3 spans 16 amino acids. Losses at the gene ends were 4 bases for V and 5 bases for J; bases not matched to a gene: 14. Looked up from germline, CDR1 is MGHDK and CDR2 is SYGVNS. The CDR3 region is CASSGVGRGNTNEQYF. The CDR3 nucleotides are TGTGCCAGCAGTGGGGTGGGCAGGGGGAACACAAACGAGCAGTACTTC.

Regarding this clonotype: An end of the junction does not agree with germline; a read error may underlie this. This rearrangement joins TRBV7-2 to TRBJ1-5; D remains unclear. Germline-derived CDR1 and CDR2 are SGHTA and FQGNSA. This CDR3 is 14 amino acids long. CDR3 bases: TGTGCCAGCAGCTTATATCGGAAGGCGAACACCGGGGAGTTT. As protein: CASSLYRKANTGEF. The variable domain in full, completed from reference TRBV7-2 and TRBJ1-5, reads GAGVSQSPSNKVTEKGKDVELRCDPISGHTALYWYRQSLGQGLEFLIYFQGNSAPDKSGLPSDRFSAERTGGSVSTLTIQRTQQEDSAVYLCASSLYRKANTGEFGDGTRLSIL.

This clonotype was recorded many times. The genes are TRBV7-2 and TRBJ1-2, with TRBD1 as a possible D gene (5 bases). This CDR3 spans 15 amino acids. The V end was cut by 4 bases, the J end by 4 bases, with 16 bases between. CDR1 is SGHTA and CDR2 is FQGNSA in the germline V gene. This chain's CDR3 is CASSSGTRMSYGYTF. The CDR3 bases are TGTGCCAGCAGCTCAGGGACCCGAATGAGCTATGGCTACACCTTC.

This chain connects TRBV15 to TRBJ1-2; TRBD1 matches at 7 bases. The CDR3 is 16 residues long. With 2 bases clipped from V and 4 bases from J, the junction kept 10 bases outside the gene matches. Germline CDR1 and CDR2: LNHNV and YYDKDF (reference sequence). The DNA of the CDR3 is TGTGCCACCAGCAGACCGGGACAGCCGTCTACCTATGGCTACACCTTC. This codes for CATSRPGQPSTYGYTF.

The gene calls are TRBV9 and TRBJ2-3; D tentatively reads TRBD1 or TRBD2 (5 bases each). Trimming took 1 base from V and 13 from J, leaving 22 bases between them. There are 15 residues in the CDR3. In germline, CDR1 is SGDLS, CDR2 YYNGEE. The CDR3 loop is CASSVYGAPIVGEYF. CDR3 nucleotide sequence: TGTGCCAGCAGCGTATACGGGGCGCCGATTGTTGGGGAGTATTTT.

This clonotype was counted at least ten times. CDR3 in DNA: TGTGCCAGCGGGGGTTCTTACGAGCAGTACTTC. The encoded protein is CASGGSYEQYF. The chain combines TRBV11-2 with TRBJ2-7, with D perhaps assigned TRBD1 or TRBD2 (5 bases each). This CDR3 is 11 amino acids long. Trimming stripped 8 bases from V and 4 bases from J, with 9 bases between. CDR1 is SGHAT and CDR2 is FQNNGV in the germline V gene.

The rearrangement uses TRBV29-1 and TRBJ2-7, with TRBD2 identical over 7 bases. This CDR3 is built from 15 residues. V lost 7 bases, J lost 4 bases, and 16 bases stayed unmatched. The germline V gene has CDR1 SQVTM and CDR2 ANQGSEA. CDR3 residues: CSGEGGGGGVYEQYV. CDR3 nucleotides: TGCAGCGGGGAAGGTGGCGGGGGAGGGGTATACGAGCAGTACGTC.

The chain uses TRBV7-9 and TRBJ2-7, with TRBD1 identical over 8 bases. Germline trimming cut 5 bases from V and 5 bases from J; bases unmatched to any gene: 11. Germline CDR1 reads SEHNR; CDR2 reads FQNEAQ (reference sequence). CDR3 size: 15 residues. CDR3 nucleotide sequence: TGTGCCAGCAGCCTCCGGACAGGGAGAAGGGACGAGCAGTACTTC. It is translated as CASSLRTGRRDEQYF.

In the case of this clonotype: Its ends do not fully match the called genes, so a read error is possible. This sequence joins TRBV7-2 and TRBJ2-7; D possibly uses TRBD1 or TRBD2 (5 bases each). The germline gives CDR1 SGHTA, CDR2 FQGNSA. The CDR3 contains 13 residues. The CDR3 DNA sequence: TGTGCCAGCGGGACGCCAAGCTCCTACGAGGAGTACTTC. Its translation: CASGTPSSYEEYF.

Regarding this clonotype: The germline gene is not matched at one end of the junction; a read error may be the cause. The gene calls are TRBV7-2 and TRBJ2-1; D unclear. Germline-derived CDR1 and CDR2 are SGHTA and FQGNSA. CDR3 length: 14 residues. The CDR3 DNA reads TGTGCCAGCGGCGAGAGAACAGCCTACAATGAGCAGCTGTTC. Encoded protein: CASGERTAYNEQLF. Filled out from reference TRBV7-2 and TRBJ2-1, the complete variable domain reads GAGVSQSPSNKVTEKGKDVELRCDPISGHTALYWYRQSLGQGLEFLIYFQGNSAPDKSGLPSDRFSAERTGGSVSTLTIQRTQQEDSAVYLCASGERTAYNEQLFGPGTRLTVL.

This clonotype has a single count. The gene calls are TRBV7-6 and TRBJ1-5; D not certain. Germline V gene lookup returns CDR1 SGHVS and CDR2 FNYEAQ. The V end was cut by 1 base, the J end by 7 bases, with 8 bases between. The CDR3 length is 13 residues. CDR3 amino acids: CASSLGQSQPQHF. The CDR3 region has the DNA TGTGCCAGCAGCTTAGGCCAGAGCCAGCCCCAGCATTTT.

In this sample, this clonotype turned up many times. The chain employs TRBV7-2 and TRBJ2-1; a weak D match, TRBD2 (5 bases). The CDR3 covers 14 residues. CDR1 SGHTA and CDR2 FQGNSA come from the germline V gene. Trimming shortened V by 2 bases and J by 6 bases, and 11 bases separated the two germline ends. CDR3 coding DNA: TGTGCCAGCAGCTTACTTAGCGTATTCAATGAGCAGTTCTTC. The encoded protein is CASSLLSVFNEQFF.

In DNA form, the CDR3 reads TGCGCCAGCAGCTTGGGGCAAGCTTATTCATACACCTTC. Translated: CASSLGQAYSYTF. The J gene is TRBJ1-2, the V gene TRBV5-1; D call uncertain. The CDR3 covers 13 residues. Germline lookup yields CDR1 SGHRS and CDR2 YFSETQ. V was cut by 0 bases and J by 11 bases, with 14 bases left in between. The entire variable domain, with the rest obtained from reference TRBV5-1 and TRBJ1-2, is as follows: KAGVTQTPRYLIKTRGQQVTLSCSPISGHRSVSWYQQTPGQGLQFLFEYFSETQRNKGNFPGRFSGRQFSNSRSEMNVSTLELGDSALYLCASSLGQAYSYTFGSGTRLTVV.

The V and J genes are TRBV18 and TRBJ2-1; D remains ambiguous. V dropped 5 bases and J dropped 6 bases, with 14 bases sitting between them. Germline V gives CDR1 KGHSH, CDR2 LQKENI. The CDR3 has 14 residues. The CDR3 reads CASSSVRQTNEQFF. CDR3 nucleotide sequence: TGTGCCAGCTCATCAGTCCGACAAACCAATGAGCAGTTCTTC.